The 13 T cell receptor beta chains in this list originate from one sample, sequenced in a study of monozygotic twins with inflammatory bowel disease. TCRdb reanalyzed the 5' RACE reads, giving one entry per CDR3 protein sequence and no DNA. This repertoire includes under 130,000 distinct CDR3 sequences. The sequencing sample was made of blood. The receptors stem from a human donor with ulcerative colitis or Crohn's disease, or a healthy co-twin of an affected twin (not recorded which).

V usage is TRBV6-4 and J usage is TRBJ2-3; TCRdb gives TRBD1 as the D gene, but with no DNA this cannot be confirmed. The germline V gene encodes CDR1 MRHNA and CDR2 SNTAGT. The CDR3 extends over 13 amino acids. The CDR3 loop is CASSEGQGDTQYF.

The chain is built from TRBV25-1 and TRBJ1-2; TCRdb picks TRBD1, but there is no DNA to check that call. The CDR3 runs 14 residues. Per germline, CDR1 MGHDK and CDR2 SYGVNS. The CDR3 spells CASSEQGPLGGYTF.

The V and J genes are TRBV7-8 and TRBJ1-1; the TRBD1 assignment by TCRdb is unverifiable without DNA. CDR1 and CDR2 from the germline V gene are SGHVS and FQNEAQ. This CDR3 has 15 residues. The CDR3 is CASSHGTVSNTEAFF.

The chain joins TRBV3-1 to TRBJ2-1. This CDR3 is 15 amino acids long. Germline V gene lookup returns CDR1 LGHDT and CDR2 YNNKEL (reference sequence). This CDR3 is CASSRGHSSYNEQFF.

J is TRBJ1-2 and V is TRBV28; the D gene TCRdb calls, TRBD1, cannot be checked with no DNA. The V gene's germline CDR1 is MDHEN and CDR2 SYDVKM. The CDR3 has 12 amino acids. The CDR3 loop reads CASRQGADGYTF.

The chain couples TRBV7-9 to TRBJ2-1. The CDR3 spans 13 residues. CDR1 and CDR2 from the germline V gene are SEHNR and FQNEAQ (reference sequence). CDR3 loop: CASSESSYNEQFF.

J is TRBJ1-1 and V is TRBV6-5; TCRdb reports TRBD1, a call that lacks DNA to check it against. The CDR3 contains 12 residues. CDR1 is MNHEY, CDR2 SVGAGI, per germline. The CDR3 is CAVGGLNTEAFF.

Here the CDR3 reads CSVGAAKLQETQYF. The chain links TRBV29-1 to TRBJ2-5; the TCRdb call, TRBD1, lacks DNA for checking. The CDR3 is 14 residues long. Germline CDR1 is SQVTM and CDR2 is ANQGSEA.

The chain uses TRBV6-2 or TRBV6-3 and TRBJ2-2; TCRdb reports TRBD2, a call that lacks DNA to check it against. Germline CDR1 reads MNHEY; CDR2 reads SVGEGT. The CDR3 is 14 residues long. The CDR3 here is CASSYLGLPGELFF.

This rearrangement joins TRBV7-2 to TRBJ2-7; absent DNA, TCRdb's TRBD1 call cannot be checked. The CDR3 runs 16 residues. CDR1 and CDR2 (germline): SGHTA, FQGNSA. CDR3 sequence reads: CASSLLPGTGSYEQYF.

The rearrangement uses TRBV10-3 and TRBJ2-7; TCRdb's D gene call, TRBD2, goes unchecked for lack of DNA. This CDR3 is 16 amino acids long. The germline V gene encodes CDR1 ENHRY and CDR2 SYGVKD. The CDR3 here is CAISDWAPNTAYEQYF.

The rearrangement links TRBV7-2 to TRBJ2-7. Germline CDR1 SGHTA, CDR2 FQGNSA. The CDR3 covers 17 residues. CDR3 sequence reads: CASSLAPWGGSSYEQYF.

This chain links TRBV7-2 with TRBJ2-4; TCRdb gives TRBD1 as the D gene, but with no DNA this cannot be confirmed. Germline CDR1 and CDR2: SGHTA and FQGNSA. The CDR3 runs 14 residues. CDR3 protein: CASSKRQGKNIQYF. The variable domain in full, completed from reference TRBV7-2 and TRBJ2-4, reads GAGVSQSPSNKVTEKGKDVELRCDPISGHTALYWYRQSLGQGLEFLIYFQGNSAPDKSGLPSDRFSAERTGGSVSTLTIQRTQQEDSAVYLCASSKRQGKNIQYFGAGTRLSVL.